This T cell receptor (beta chain) is drawn from a study of blood T cell repertoires in COVID-19. Study context: Whether acute or convalescent, the COVID-19 samples came from the United States, Italy and Spain. Sources were T cells, B-cell-depleted T cells, or PBMCs; the material itself was cDNA or gDNA.

The CDR3 length is 15 residues. V was pared by 4 bases and J by 7 bases, with 5 bases of the junction left unmatched. Germline loops: CDR1 SGHTA, CDR2 FQGTGA. This clone has just one count. In the study's own analysis: Quantification of nucleated cells was approximated via reference gene primer amplification. Repertoires were generated with immunoSEQ multiplex PCR, while TCRdb's copy carries only in-frame clones and drops some. The DNA was the basis for D and trimming; V, J and clone size are from that table. This table has fewer than 150,000 clones, 87% appearing once. This clonotype originated in an older woman with acute or convalescent COVID-19. Sequenced input: peripheral blood. V is TRBV7-3 and J is TRBJ2-1; 12 bases are shared with TRBD2. The CDR3, as DNA: TGTGCCAGCAGCTCCGGGCTAGCGGGAGGGAATGAGCAGTTCTTC. It translates to CASSSGLAGGNEQFF. The variable domain in full, with the rest retrieved from reference TRBV7-3 and TRBJ2-1, is GAGVSQTPSNKVTEKGKYVELRCDPISGHTALYWYRQSLGQGPEFLIYFQGTGAADDSGLPNDRFFAVRPEGSVSTLKIQRTERGDSAVYLCASSSGLAGGNEQFFGPGTRLTVL.